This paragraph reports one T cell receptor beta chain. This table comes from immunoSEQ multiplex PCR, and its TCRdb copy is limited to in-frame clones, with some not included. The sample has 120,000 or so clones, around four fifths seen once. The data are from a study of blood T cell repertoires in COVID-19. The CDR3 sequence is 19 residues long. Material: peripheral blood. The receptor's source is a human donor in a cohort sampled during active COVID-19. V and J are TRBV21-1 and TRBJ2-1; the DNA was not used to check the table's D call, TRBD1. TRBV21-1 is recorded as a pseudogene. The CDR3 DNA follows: TGTGCCAGCAGCCCCGCTCTTGTGATACGGGACAGGGGAGGGAATGAGCAGTTCTTC. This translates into CASSPALVIRDRGGNEQFF.